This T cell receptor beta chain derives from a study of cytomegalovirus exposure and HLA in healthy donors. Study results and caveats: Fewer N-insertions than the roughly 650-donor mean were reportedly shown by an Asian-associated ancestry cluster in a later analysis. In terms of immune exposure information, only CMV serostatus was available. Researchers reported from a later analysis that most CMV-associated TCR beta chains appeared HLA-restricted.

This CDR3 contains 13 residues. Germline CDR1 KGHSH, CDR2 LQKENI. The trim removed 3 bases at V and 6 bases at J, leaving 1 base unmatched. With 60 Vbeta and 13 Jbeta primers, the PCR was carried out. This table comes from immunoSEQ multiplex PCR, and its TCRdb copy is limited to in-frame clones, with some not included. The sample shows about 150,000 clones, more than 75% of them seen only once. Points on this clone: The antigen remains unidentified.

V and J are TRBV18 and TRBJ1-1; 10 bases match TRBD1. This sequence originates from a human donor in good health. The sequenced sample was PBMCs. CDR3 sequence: CASSPTGGPEAFF. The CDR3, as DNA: TGTGCCAGCTCACCGACAGGGGGCCCTGAAGCTTTCTTT.